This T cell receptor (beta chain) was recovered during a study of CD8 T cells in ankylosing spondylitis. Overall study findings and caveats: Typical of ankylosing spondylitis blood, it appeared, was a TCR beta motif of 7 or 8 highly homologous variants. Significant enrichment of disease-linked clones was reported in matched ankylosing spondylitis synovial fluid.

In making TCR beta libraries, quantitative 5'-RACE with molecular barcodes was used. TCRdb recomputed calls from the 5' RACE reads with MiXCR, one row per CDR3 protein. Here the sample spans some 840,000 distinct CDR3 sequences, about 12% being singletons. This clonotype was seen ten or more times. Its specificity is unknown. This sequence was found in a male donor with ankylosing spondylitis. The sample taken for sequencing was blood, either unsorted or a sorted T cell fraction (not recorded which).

The DNA of the CDR3 is TGCGCCAGCAGCGACACGGACTCTGGAAACACCATATATTTT. This sequence encodes CASSDTDSGNTIYF. This chain uses TRBV5-1 with TRBJ1-3; no reliable D call. The CDR3 is 14 amino acids. CDR1 SGHRS and CDR2 YFSETQ come from the germline V gene. V lost 4 bases and J 0 bases, leaving 8 bases between the germline ends. Full variable domain (rest looked up from reference TRBV5-1 and TRBJ1-3): KAGVTQTPRYLIKTRGQQVTLSCSPISGHRSVSWYQQTPGQGLQFLFEYFSETQRNKGNFPGRFSGRQFSNSRSEMNVSTLELGDSALYLCASSDTDSGNTIYFGEGSWLTVV.